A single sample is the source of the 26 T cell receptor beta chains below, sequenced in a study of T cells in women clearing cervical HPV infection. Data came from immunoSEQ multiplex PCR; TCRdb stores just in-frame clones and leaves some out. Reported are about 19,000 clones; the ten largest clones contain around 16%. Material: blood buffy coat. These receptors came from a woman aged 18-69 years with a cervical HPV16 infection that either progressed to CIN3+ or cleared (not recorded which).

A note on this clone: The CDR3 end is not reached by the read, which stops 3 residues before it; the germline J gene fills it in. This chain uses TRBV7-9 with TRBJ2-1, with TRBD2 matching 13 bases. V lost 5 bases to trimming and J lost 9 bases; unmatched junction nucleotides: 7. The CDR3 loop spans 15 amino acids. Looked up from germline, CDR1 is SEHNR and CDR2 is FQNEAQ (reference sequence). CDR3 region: CASSLTSGGAGEQFF. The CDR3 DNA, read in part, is TGTGCCAGCAGCCTAACTAGCGGGGGGGCAGGTGAG.

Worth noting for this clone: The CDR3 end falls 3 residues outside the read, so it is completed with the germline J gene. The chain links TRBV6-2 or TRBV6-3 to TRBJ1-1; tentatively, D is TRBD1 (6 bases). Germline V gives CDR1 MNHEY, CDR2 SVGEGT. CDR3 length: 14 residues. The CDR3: CASSYSSPTGEAFF. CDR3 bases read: TGTGCCAGCAGTTACTCTTCTCCCACAGGGGAA.

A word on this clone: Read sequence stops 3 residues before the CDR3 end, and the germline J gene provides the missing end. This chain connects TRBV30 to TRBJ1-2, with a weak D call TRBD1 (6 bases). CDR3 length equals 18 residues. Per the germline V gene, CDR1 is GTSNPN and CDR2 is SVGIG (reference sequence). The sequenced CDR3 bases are TGTGCCCGGGCCCGGGGCTCCTCGACAGGCTTAACCAGAGGGGGC. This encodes CARARGSSTGLTRGG. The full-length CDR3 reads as CARARGSSTGLTRGGYTF.

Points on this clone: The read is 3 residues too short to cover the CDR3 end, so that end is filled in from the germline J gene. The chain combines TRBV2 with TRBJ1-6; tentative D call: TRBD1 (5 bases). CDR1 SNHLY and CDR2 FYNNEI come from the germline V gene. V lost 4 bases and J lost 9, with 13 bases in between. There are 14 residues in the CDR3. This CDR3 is CASSVSREGSPLHF. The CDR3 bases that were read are TGTGCCAGCAGTGTCAGCAGGGAAGGTTCACCC.

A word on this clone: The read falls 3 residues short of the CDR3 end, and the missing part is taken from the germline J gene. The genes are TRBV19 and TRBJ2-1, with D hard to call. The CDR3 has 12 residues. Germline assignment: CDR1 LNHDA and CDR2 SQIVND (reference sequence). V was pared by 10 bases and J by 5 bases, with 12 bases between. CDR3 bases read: TGTGCCACTAAAGAATTCAACAATGAG. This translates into CATKEFNNE. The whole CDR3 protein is CATKEFNNEQFF. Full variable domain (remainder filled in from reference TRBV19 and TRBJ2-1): DGGITQSPKYLFRKEGQNVTLSCEQNLNHDAMYWYRQDPGQGLRLIYYSQIVNDFQKGDIAEGYSVSREKKESFPLTVTSAQKNPTAFYLCATKEFNNEQFFGPGTRLTVL.

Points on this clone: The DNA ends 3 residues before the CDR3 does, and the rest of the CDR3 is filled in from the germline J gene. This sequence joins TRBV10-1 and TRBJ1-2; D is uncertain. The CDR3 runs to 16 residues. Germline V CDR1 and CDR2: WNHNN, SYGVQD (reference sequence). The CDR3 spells CASSNAPEATMKGYTF. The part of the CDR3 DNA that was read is TGCGCCAGCAGCAACGCCCCCGAGGCCACGATGAAGGGC.

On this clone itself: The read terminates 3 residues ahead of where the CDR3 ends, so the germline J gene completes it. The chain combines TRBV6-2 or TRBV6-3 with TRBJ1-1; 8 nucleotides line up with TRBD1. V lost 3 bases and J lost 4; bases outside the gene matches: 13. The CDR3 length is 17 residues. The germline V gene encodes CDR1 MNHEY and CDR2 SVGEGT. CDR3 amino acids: CASSYDQGAAEGTEAFF. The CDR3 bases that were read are TGTGCCAGCAGTTATGATCAGGGGGCGGCGGAGGGCACTGAA.

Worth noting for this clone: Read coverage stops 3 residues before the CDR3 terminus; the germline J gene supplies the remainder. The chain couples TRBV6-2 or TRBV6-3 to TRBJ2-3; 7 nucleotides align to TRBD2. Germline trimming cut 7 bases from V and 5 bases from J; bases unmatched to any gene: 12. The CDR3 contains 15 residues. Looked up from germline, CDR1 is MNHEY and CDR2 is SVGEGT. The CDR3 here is CASIPRRGRGDTQYF. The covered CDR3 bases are TGTGCCAGCATTCCCCGGCGGGGGAGGGGAGATACG.

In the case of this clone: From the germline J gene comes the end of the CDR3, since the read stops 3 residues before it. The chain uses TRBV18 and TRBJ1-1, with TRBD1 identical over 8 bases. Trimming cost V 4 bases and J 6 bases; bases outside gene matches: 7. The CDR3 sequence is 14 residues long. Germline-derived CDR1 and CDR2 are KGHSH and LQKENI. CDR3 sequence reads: CASSLGQGGPEAFF. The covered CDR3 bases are TGTGCCAGCTCACTAGGACAGGGAGGTCCTGAA. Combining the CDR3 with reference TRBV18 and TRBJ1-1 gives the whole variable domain NAGVMQNPRHLVRRRGQEARLRCSPMKGHSHVYWYRQLPEEGLKFMVYLQKENIIDESGMPKERFSAEFPKEGPSILRIQQVVRGDSAAYFCASSLGQGGPEAFFGQGTRLTVV.

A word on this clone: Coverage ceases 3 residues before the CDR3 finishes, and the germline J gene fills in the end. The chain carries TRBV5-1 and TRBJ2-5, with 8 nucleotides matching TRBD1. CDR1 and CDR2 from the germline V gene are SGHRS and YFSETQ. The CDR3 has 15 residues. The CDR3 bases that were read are TGCGCCAGCAGTCCCGGACAGGGAAGCACAGATACC. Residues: CASSPGQGSTDT. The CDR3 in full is CASSPGQGSTDTQYF.

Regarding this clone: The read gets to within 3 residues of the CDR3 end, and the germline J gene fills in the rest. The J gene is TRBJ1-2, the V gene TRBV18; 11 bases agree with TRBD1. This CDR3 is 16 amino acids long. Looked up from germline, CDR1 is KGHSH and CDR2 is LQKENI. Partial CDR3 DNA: TGTGCCAGCTCAACTTCGGGACAGGGGGTAATTGACGGC. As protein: CASSTSGQGVIDG. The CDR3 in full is CASSTSGQGVIDGYTF.

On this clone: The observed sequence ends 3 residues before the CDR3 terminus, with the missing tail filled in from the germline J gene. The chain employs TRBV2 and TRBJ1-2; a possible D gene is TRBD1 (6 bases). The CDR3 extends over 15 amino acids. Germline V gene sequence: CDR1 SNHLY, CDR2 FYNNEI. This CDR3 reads CASSESGGAGDTYTF. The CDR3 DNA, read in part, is TGTGCCAGCAGTGAATCGGGGGGGGCAGGAGATACC. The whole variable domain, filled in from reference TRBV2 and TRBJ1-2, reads EPEVTQTPSHQVTQMGQEVILRCVPISNHLYFYWYRQILGQKVEFLVSFYNNEISEKSEIFDDQFSVERPDGSNFTLKIRSTKLEDSAMYFCASSESGGAGDTYTFGSGTRLTVV.

Here the CDR3 reads CASRDSGSRTDTQYF. The sequenced part of the CDR3 DNA is TGTGCCAGCAGGGACAGCGGTAGTCGCACAGATACG. J is TRBJ2-3 and V is TRBV2, with TRBD1 as a possible D gene (6 bases). The missing CDR3 end, 3 residues past where the read stops, is filled in from the germline J gene. With 6 bases removed from V and 1 base from J, the gap between germline ends came to 14 bases. CDR3 length equals 15 residues. Germline V gene sequence: CDR1 SNHLY, CDR2 FYNNEI.

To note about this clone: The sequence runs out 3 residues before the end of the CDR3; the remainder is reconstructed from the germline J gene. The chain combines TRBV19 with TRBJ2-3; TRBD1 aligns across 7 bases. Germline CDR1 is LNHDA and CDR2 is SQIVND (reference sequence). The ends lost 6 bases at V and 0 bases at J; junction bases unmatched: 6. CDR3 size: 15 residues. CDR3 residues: CASSGDSSSTDTQYF. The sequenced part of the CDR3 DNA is TGTGCCAGTAGCGGGGACAGTAGTAGCACAGATACG.

CDR3: CASSPGVTSYEQYF. The CDR3 DNA, read in part, is TGCGCCAGCAGCCCGGGGGTTACCTCCTACGAG. This chain connects TRBV5-1 to TRBJ2-7; tentative D call: TRBD2 (6 bases). Coverage ceases 3 residues before the CDR3 finishes, and the germline J gene fills in the end. With 4 bases removed from V and 0 bases from J, the gap between germline ends came to 11 bases. CDR1 is SGHRS and CDR2 is YFSETQ in the germline V gene. The length of the CDR3 is 14 residues. Full variable domain (remainder filled in from reference TRBV5-1 and TRBJ2-7): KAGVTQTPRYLIKTRGQQVTLSCSPISGHRSVSWYQQTPGQGLQFLFEYFSETQRNKGNFPGRFSGRQFSNSRSEMNVSTLELGDSALYLCASSPGVTSYEQYFGPGTRLTVT.

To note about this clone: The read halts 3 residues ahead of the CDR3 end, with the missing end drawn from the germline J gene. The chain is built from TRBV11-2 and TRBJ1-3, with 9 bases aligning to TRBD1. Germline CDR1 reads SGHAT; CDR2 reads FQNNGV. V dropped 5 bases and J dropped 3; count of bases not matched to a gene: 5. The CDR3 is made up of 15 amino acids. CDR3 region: CASSLGQGGGNTIYF. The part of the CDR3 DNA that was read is TGTGCCAGCAGCCTGGGACAGGGCGGTGGAAACACC.

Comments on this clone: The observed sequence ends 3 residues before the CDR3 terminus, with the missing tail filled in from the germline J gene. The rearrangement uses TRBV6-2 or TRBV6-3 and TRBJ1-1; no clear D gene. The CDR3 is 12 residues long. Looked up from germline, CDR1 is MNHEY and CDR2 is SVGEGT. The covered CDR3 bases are TGTGCCAGCACCGACTTCGGGGTAGGG. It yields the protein CASTDFGVG. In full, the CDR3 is CASTDFGVGAFF.

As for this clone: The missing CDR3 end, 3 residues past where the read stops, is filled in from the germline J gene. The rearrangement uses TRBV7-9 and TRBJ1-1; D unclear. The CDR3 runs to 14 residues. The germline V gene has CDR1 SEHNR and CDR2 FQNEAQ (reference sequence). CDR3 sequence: CASSSRTSPKTAFF. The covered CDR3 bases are TGTGCCAGCAGCTCTCGGACTAGTCCTAAGACA.

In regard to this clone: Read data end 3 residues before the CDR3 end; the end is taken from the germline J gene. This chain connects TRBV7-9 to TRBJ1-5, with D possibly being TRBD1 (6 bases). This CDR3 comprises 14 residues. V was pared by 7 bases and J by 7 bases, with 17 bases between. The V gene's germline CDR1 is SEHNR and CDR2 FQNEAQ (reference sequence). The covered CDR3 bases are TGTGCCAGCACCCAGGCGGGGGCGGGCCAGCCC. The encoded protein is CASTQAGAGQP. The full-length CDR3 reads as CASTQAGAGQPQHF.

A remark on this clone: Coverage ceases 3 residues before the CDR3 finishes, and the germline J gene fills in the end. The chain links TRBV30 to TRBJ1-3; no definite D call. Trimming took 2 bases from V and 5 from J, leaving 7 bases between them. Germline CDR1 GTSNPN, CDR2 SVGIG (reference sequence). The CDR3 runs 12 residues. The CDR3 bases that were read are TGTGCCTGGAGTAGCGCGAGAAACACC. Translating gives CAWSSARNT. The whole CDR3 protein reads CAWSSARNTIYF. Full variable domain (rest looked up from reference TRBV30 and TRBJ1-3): SQTIHQWPATLVQPVGSPLSLECTVEGTSNPNLYWYRQAAGRGLQLLFYSVGIGQISSEVPQNLSASRPQDRQFILSSKKLLLSDSGFYLCAWSSARNTIYFGEGSWLTVV.

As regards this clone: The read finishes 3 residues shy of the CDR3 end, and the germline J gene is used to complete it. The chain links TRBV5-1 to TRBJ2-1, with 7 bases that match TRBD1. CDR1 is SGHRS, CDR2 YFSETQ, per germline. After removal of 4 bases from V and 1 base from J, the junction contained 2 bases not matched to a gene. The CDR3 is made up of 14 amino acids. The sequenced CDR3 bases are TGCGCCAGCAGCCGGGACAGTTCCTACAATGAG. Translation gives CASSRDSSYNE. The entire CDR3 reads CASSRDSSYNEQFF.

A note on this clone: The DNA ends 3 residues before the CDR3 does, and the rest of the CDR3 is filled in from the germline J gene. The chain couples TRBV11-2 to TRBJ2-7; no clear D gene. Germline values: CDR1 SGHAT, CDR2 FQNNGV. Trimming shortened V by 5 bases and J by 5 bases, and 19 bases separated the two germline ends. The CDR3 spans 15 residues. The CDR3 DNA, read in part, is TGTGCCAGCAGCCCCTCACTAAATCAAAACCACGAG. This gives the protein CASSPSLNQNHE. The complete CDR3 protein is CASSPSLNQNHEQYF.

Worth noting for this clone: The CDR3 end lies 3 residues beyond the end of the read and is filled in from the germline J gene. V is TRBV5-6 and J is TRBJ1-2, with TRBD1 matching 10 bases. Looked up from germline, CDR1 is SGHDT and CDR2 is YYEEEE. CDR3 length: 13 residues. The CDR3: CASSPDRGRGYTF. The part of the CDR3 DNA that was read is TGTGCCAGCAGCCCAGACAGGGGGCGCGGC.

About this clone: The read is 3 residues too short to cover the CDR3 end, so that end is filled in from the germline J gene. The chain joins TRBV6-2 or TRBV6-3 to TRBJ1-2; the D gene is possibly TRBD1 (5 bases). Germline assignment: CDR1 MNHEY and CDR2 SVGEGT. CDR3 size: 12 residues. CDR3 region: CASSPDTVGYTF. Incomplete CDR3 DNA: TGTGCCAGCAGCCCGGACACTGTCGGC.

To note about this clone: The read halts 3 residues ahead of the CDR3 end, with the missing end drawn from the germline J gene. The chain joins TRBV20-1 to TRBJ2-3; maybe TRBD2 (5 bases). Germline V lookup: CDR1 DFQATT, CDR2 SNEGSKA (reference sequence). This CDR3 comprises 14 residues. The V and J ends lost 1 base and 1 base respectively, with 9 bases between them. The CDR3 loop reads CSARATGGTDTQYF. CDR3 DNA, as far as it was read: TGCAGTGCTAGAGCGACCGGGGGCACAGATACG.

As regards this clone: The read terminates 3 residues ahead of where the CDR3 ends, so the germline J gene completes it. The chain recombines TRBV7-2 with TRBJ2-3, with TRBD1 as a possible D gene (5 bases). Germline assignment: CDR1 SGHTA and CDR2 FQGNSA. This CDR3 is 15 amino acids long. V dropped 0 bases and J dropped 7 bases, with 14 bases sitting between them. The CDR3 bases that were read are TGTGCCAGCAGCTTAGCTGTGGGGCCCCAACATACG. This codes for CASSLAVGPQHT. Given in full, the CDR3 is CASSLAVGPQHTQYF.